One and the same sample provided the 31 T cell receptor beta chains below, sequenced in a study of blood T cells in healthy people across ages. It was with a sample-barcoded 5' primer and a J-beta primer mix that a second PCR of about 6 to 12 cycles was run. Each CDR3 protein is one row after TCRdb ran MiXCR on the 5' RACE reads. The table lists under 2 million distinct CDR3 sequences, 30% to 35% of them singletons. The sample comprised blood. The receptors originated from a woman in her thirties in good health.

The chain links TRBV7-8 to TRBJ2-5, with TRBD2 matching over 10 bases. The CDR3 totals 12 residues. The J segment lost 5 bases and the V segment lost 8 bases, leaving 2 bases of the junction unmatched. Germline assignment: CDR1 SGHVS and CDR2 FQNEAQ. CDR3 in amino acids: CASQGLAETQYF. The DNA for the CDR3 is TGTGCCAGCCAGGGACTAGCGGAGACCCAGTACTTC.

This clonotype was seen repeatedly, ten times or more. This sequence joins TRBV5-1 and TRBJ2-7, with D perhaps assigned TRBD1 or TRBD2 (5 bases each). The CDR3 extends over 13 amino acids. Per germline, CDR1 SGHRS and CDR2 YFSETQ. V lost 1 base, J lost 5 bases, and 10 bases lay in between. The CDR3 reads CASSLTGADEQYF. CDR3 nucleotide sequence: TGCGCCAGCAGCTTGACAGGAGCGGACGAGCAGTACTTC.

This clonotype was observed a handful of times. V usage is TRBV12-3 or TRBV12-4 and J usage is TRBJ2-3, with D possibly called TRBD1 or TRBD2 (5 bases each). This CDR3 has 15 residues. Trimming left V 3 bases short and J 0 bases short, with 10 bases between. The CDR3 protein is CASSFRGMSTDTQYF. The CDR3, as DNA: TGTGCCAGCAGTTTTCGGGGCATGAGCACAGATACGCAGTATTTT.

A few counts support this clonotype. J is TRBJ2-1 and V is TRBV20-1; 12 bases are a match to TRBD2. CDR3 length equals 16 residues. Germline-derived CDR1 and CDR2 are DFQATT and SNEGSKA (reference sequence). V lost 3 bases to trimming and J lost 1 base; unmatched junction nucleotides: 4. The CDR3 reads CSASSLAGGSYNEQFF. CDR3 in DNA: TGCAGTGCTAGTAGTCTAGCGGGAGGGTCCTACAATGAGCAGTTCTTC.

CDR3 bases: TGCAGTGCTAGAGTTCAGCGGGAGTGGGCCCACGAGCAGTACTTC. Residues: CSARVQREWAHEQYF. This chain connects TRBV20-1 to TRBJ2-4, with 8 bases aligning to TRBD2. The J call is in doubt because the DNA end fits TRBJ2-7 better. Germline CDR1 and CDR2: DFQATT and SNEGSKA (reference sequence). The CDR3 loop spans 15 amino acids.

The count of this clonotype is one. V gene TRBV28 combines with J gene TRBJ2-7; the D gene is possibly TRBD1 (5 bases). Germline CDR1 reads MDHEN; CDR2 reads SYDVKM. Trimming removed 6 bases from V and 6 bases from J, with 21 bases in between. CDR3 length: 15 residues. For the CDR3, the DNA is TGTGCCAGCAGCACAGCCAGGGTGGTTTTGGGCGAGCAGTACTTC. Its protein is CASSTARVVLGEQYF.

The chain has TRBV4-1 and TRBJ2-1, with 10 nucleotides matching TRBD1. The CDR3 totals 18 residues. V lost 0 bases to trimming and J lost 3 bases; unmatched junction nucleotides: 8. The V gene's germline CDR1 is MGHRA and CDR2 YSYEKL. The CDR3 nucleotides are TGCGCCAGCAGCCAAGATACGGTACGGACAGGGGGCTACAATGAGCAGTTCTTC. The encoded protein is CASSQDTVRTGGYNEQFF.

The rearrangement uses TRBV3-1 and TRBJ2-7; D possibly corresponds to TRBD1 (5 bases). The CDR3 contains 18 residues. From germline, CDR1 is LGHDT and CDR2 YNNKEL (reference sequence). The V end lost 1 base, the J end lost 5 bases, and 24 bases lay between the germline ends. The CDR3 loop reads CASSQAVPQGERIHEQYF. In DNA, the CDR3 is TGTGCCAGCAGCCAAGCCGTCCCCCAGGGTGAAAGAATCCACGAGCAGTACTTC.

This clonotype was observed at least ten times. This chain links TRBV5-1 with TRBJ2-7; D might be TRBD1 (5 bases). Trimming left V 0 bases short and J 1 base short, with 5 bases between. The CDR3 is made up of 13 amino acids. CDR1 is SGHRS and CDR2 is YFSETQ in the germline V gene. The CDR3: CASSLDRSYEQYF. Here the CDR3 DNA reads TGCGCCAGCAGCTTGGACAGGTCCTACGAGCAGTACTTC.

The chain combines TRBV12-3 or TRBV12-4 with TRBJ2-1; TRBD2 is a possible D gene (5 bases). The V end was cut by 2 bases, the J end by 8 bases, with 22 bases between. CDR3 size: 17 residues. CDR3 protein: CASSLIREGHGYDEQFF. The CDR3 DNA reads as TGTGCCAGCAGTTTAATCCGAGAGGGCCACGGTTATGATGAGCAGTTCTTC.

This clonotype was recorded many times. This chain links TRBV29-1 with TRBJ2-7, with 7 bases aligning to TRBD2. The germline gives CDR1 SQVTM, CDR2 ANQGSEA. The CDR3 length is 12 residues. The ends lost 7 bases at V and 5 bases at J; junction bases unmatched: 8. CDR3 residues: CSAGRESNEQYF. CDR3 nucleotides: TGCAGCGCCGGGCGGGAGTCGAACGAGCAGTACTTC.

This clonotype has a handful of counts. V and J are TRBV6-1 and TRBJ2-6, with D unresolved. This CDR3 comprises 15 residues. Trimming left V 5 bases short and J 0 bases short, with 8 bases between. Germline CDR1 MNHNS, CDR2 SASEGT. The CDR3 DNA reads TGTGCCAGCAGTTATTTGCCCTCTGGGGCCAACGTCCTGACTTTC. Translation: CASSYLPSGANVLTF.

This clonotype was seen a few times. The V gene is TRBV5-1, the J gene TRBJ1-2; a possible D gene is TRBD1 (5 bases). Trimming pared 7 bases from V and 6 bases from J, leaving 16 bases between. The CDR3 has 13 residues. CDR1 and CDR2 from the germline V gene are SGHRS and YFSETQ. CDR3 DNA sequence: TGCGCCAGCTCCGCGAGGGCGGGGGATGGCTACACCTTC. Translation gives CASSARAGDGYTF.

The chain is built from TRBV4-2 and TRBJ1-1; a weak D match, TRBD1 (6 bases). Germline loops: CDR1 LGHNA, CDR2 YNFKEQ. CDR3 length: 15 amino acids. Trimming pared 0 bases from V and 6 bases from J, leaving 14 bases between. In DNA, the CDR3 is TGTGCCAGCAGCCAAGATTTGGGACCAGGGGCTGAAGCTTTCTTT. Encoded protein: CASSQDLGPGAEAFF.

In its sample, this clonotype was seen many times. Here the CDR3 DNA reads TGCAGTGCTAGTGGGACAGCGAACACTGAAGCTTTCTTT. Protein product: CSASGTANTEAFF. V is TRBV20-1 and J is TRBJ1-1; 7 bases map to TRBD1. CDR3 length: 13 residues. Unmatched junction bases numbered 2, after V lost 3 bases and J lost 1 base. Looked up from germline, CDR1 is DFQATT and CDR2 is SNEGSKA (reference sequence).

The chain employs TRBV9 and TRBJ2-1, with D maybe TRBD2 (6 bases). V lost 5 bases and J 10 bases, leaving 13 bases between the germline ends. This CDR3 region has 12 residues. Germline lookup yields CDR1 SGDLS and CDR2 YYNGEE. The CDR3 loop is CASSGGSGEQFF. DNA of the CDR3: TGTGCCAGCAGTGGGGGGTCAGGGGAGCAGTTCTTC.

The V and J genes are TRBV28 and TRBJ2-7; possible D gene TRBD1, 7 bases. The germline V gene has CDR1 MDHEN and CDR2 SYDVKM. The CDR3 spans 17 residues. Trimming cost V 6 bases and J 3 bases, with 24 bases left between them. CDR3 DNA sequence: TGTGCCAGCAGGTCGGGACAGCGGGTTTTAGGAGGCTACGAGCAGTACTTC. Protein sequence: CASRSGQRVLGGYEQYF. Supplemented by reference TRBV28 and TRBJ2-7, the full variable domain reads DVKVTQSSRYLVKRTGEKVFLECVQDMDHENMFWYRQDPGLGLRLIYFSYDVKMKEKGDIPEGYSVSREKKERFSLILESASTNQTSMYLCASRSGQRVLGGYEQYFGPGTRLTVT.

The CDR3, as DNA: TGTGCCAGCAGCTTCCGTGTTGGCGGAGATCCCTACAATGAGCAGTACTTC. It yields the protein CASSFRVGGDPYNEQYF. The chain couples TRBV7-2 to TRBJ2-5; D uncertain. The CDR3 contains 17 residues. Trimming stripped 3 bases from V and 11 bases from J, with 28 bases between. Germline V gene lookup returns CDR1 SGHTA and CDR2 FQGNSA.

This clonotype was picked up a small number of times. The chain carries TRBV14 and TRBJ2-1, with a weak D call TRBD2 (6 bases). The V and J ends lost 4 bases and 4 bases respectively, with 17 bases between them. The CDR3 length is 16 residues. Germline CDR1 SGHDN, CDR2 FVKESK. CDR3 amino acids: CASSRTGTGDYNEQFF. Written as DNA, the CDR3 is TGTGCCAGCAGCCGCACCGGGACGGGAGATTACAATGAGCAGTTCTTC.

Written as DNA, the CDR3 is TGCAGTGCTAGCCCCCTGGGGGCGGACTATGGCTACACCTTC. Translated: CSASPLGADYGYTF. The genes are TRBV20-1 and TRBJ1-2; a weak D match, TRBD1 (6 bases). The CDR3 runs to 14 residues. CDR1 is DFQATT and CDR2 is SNEGSKA in the germline V gene (reference sequence). Trimming shortened V by 3 bases and J by 3 bases, and 14 bases separated the two germline ends.

This chain links TRBV7-7 with TRBJ2-1; 8 nucleotides match TRBD2. Trimming at V came to 1 base and at J to 5 bases, leaving 7 bases not matched to a gene. Germline V CDR1 and CDR2: SSHAT, FNYEAQ (reference sequence). There are 16 residues in the CDR3. The CDR3 loop is CASSLVYGGGNNEQFF. The CDR3 region has the DNA TGTGCCAGCAGCTTAGTATACGGGGGGGGAAACAATGAGCAGTTCTTC.

This clonotype was detected only a few times. The chain joins TRBV3-1 to TRBJ1-2; 7 nucleotides align to TRBD1. Germline V gene data show CDR1 as LGHDT and CDR2 as YNNKEL (reference sequence). The V segment lost 4 bases and the J segment 4 bases; nucleotides outside the gene matches: 6. The CDR3 has 14 amino acids. CDR3 nucleotide sequence: TGTGCCAGCAGCCCTACCGGGACAGTCTATGGCTACACCTTC. Its translation is CASSPTGTVYGYTF. Based on the CDR3 plus reference TRBV3-1 and TRBJ1-2, the full variable domain is DTAVSQTPKYLVTQMGNDKSIKCEQNLGHDTMYWYKQDSKKFLKIMFSYNNKELIINETVPNRFSPKSPDKAHLNLHINSLELGDSAVYFCASSPTGTVYGYTFGSGTRLTVV.

For this clonotype: Its ends do not fully match the called genes, so a read error is possible. This rearrangement joins TRBV7-3 to TRBJ1-4, with 7 positions matching TRBD1. There are 14 residues in the CDR3. Per germline, CDR1 SGHTA and CDR2 FQGTGA. The CDR3 nucleotides read TGTGCCAACAGCTTGATCAGGGGGAATGAAAAACTGTTTTTT. It codes for CANSLIRGNEKLFF.

This clonotype occurred many times. The rearrangement uses TRBV28 and TRBJ1-2; D is uncertain. Germline lookup yields CDR1 MDHEN and CDR2 SYDVKM. The length of the CDR3 is 14 residues. Trimming pared 1 base from V and 2 bases from J, leaving 8 bases between. The CDR3 protein is CASSLFGGNYGYTF. The CDR3 nucleotides are TGTGCCAGCAGTTTATTCGGCGGAAACTATGGCTACACCTTC.

The V and J genes are TRBV29-1 and TRBJ1-2, with D possibly matching TRBD1 (6 bases). The CDR3 covers 12 residues. Germline lookup yields CDR1 SQVTM and CDR2 ANQGSEA. V dropped 6 bases and J dropped 7 bases, with 15 bases sitting between them. The CDR3 nucleotides are TGCAGCGTAACAGGGTTAACCGGTGGCTACACCTTC. It encodes CSVTGLTGGYTF.

This clonotype has more than one count but fewer than ten. The chain links TRBV6-2 or TRBV6-3 to TRBJ1-2; D unclear. This CDR3 is built from 13 residues. Per germline, CDR1 MNHEY and CDR2 SVGEGT. The V end was cut by 5 bases, the J end by 6 bases, with 13 bases between. CDR3 amino acids: CASSIGRVNGYTF. For the CDR3, the DNA is TGTGCCAGCAGTATCGGACGGGTCAATGGCTACACCTTC.

The chain carries TRBV21-1 and TRBJ2-4; TRBD1 is taken as the D call from the table, unchecked against the DNA. With the DNA end fitting TRBJ2-7 better, the J assignment may be wrong. TRBV21-1 is a pseudogene. The length of the CDR3 is 17 residues. CDR3 amino acids: CASSKARDRDRFYEQYF. CDR3 DNA sequence: TGTGCCAGCAGCAAAGCGAGAGACCGGGACAGGTTCTACGAGCAGTACTTC.

This chain joins TRBV4-1 and TRBJ1-4; TRBD1 matches at 8 bases. After removal of 1 base from V and 0 bases from J, the junction contained 7 bases not matched to a gene. The germline V gene encodes CDR1 MGHRA and CDR2 YSYEKL. The CDR3 is 18 residues long. The CDR3 sequence is CASSQGTGRRATNEKLFF. CDR3 nucleotide sequence: TGCGCCAGCAGCCAAGGGACAGGGAGGAGGGCAACTAATGAAAAACTGTTTTTT.

V usage is TRBV2 and J usage is TRBJ2-1; D gene uncertain. Trimming removed 0 bases at V and 2 bases at J, with 2 bases between. The length of the CDR3 is 13 residues. CDR1 and CDR2 from the germline V gene are SNHLY and FYNNEI. CDR3 sequence: CASSEATYNEQFF. DNA for the CDR3: TGTGCCAGCAGTGAAGCTACCTACAATGAGCAGTTCTTC.

The gene calls are TRBV12-3 or TRBV12-4 and TRBJ1-1; D is unclear. Trimming cost V 6 bases and J 1 base, with 9 bases left between them. CDR3 size: 13 residues. The chain's CDR3 is CASSSPPNTEAFF. DNA of the CDR3: TGTGCCAGCAGCTCCCCCCCGAACACTGAAGCTTTCTTT.

The genes are TRBV6-2 or TRBV6-3 and TRBJ2-5; 9 bases line up with TRBD1. From germline, CDR1 is MNHEY and CDR2 SVGEGT. V dropped 2 bases and J dropped 4; count of bases not matched to a gene: 5. The CDR3 contains 15 residues. The CDR3 loop is CASSYGTGIGETQYF. Here the CDR3 DNA reads TGTGCCAGCAGTTACGGGACAGGGATTGGAGAGACCCAGTACTTC.